This T cell receptor beta chain came from a study of T-cell reconstitution after alpha-beta-depleted transplantation in children. Many counts were recorded for this clonotype. The germline V gene encodes CDR1 GTSNPN and CDR2 SVGIG (reference sequence). Deletions cut 0 bases from V and 2 bases from J, with 6 bases between. The CDR3 is 13 residues long. Researchers prepared the TCRbeta library using unique molecular identifiers, the study reports. Each CDR3 protein gets one entry after TCRdb re-called the PCR reads with MiXCR. The repertoire holds some 200,000 distinct CDR3 sequences, with 6% to 7% as singletons.

This chain connects TRBV30 to TRBJ2-3; D unresolved. Material: PBMCs from the stem cell graft donor, obtained from the stem cell graft. The sequence came from a human donor who donated a stem cell graft to a child with Wiskott-Aldrich syndrome. The CDR3, as DNA: TGTGCCTGGAGTGTAGTGTACACAGATACGCAGTATTTT. Its translation: CAWSVVYTDTQYF.